Below, 2 T cell receptor beta chains from the same sample are listed, as sequenced in a study of cytomegalovirus exposure and HLA in healthy donors. The PCR made use of 60 Vbeta and 13 Jbeta primers. Assay: immunoSEQ multiplex PCR; the TCRdb copy retains only in-frame clones and omits some. The table has about 200,000 clones, 75% to 85% seen once. Source material: PBMCs. The source is a woman in her forties or fifties in good health and CMV-seropositive.

This clone has a single count. This chain links TRBV5-5 with TRBJ2-7, with TRBD1 matching over 7 bases. This CDR3 comprises 14 residues. V shed 3 bases and J 2 bases; nucleotides not matched to a gene: 5. Germline values: CDR1 SGHKS, CDR2 YYEKEE (reference sequence). The CDR3 spells CASSSGTATYEQYF. The CDR3 region has the DNA TGTGCCAGCAGCTCCGGGACAGCTACCTACGAGCAGTACTTC.

The chain employs TRBV11-3 and TRBJ2-7; 9 bases line up with TRBD1. Germline CDR1 SGHNT, CDR2 YENEEA. The CDR3 contains 17 residues. With V trimmed by 2 bases and J by 1 base, 9 bases remained unmatched. The CDR3 DNA sequence: TGTGCCAGCAGCTTAAATGGGGACAGGGAAATATCCTACGAGCAGTACTTC. As protein: CASSLNGDREISYEQYF.